The 5 T cell receptor beta chains presented below share a single source sample, sequenced in a study of neurological immune-mediated disorders. TCRdb processed the 5' RACE reads anew with MiXCR; each CDR3 protein has one entry. Of under 35,000 distinct CDR3 sequences listed, about an eighth are singletons. Time point reported: technical triplicate 2. The material sequenced was CD4+ T cells from blood. All receptors come from a female donor with HTLV-1-associated myelopathy (HAM/TSP).

Ten or more counts support this clonotype. The chain employs TRBV19 and TRBJ2-1; 9 positions match TRBD2. The CDR3 loop spans 14 amino acids. CDR1 and CDR2 (germline): LNHDA, SQIVND (reference sequence). J gave up 7 bases and V 5 bases, and 6 bases lay outside the gene matches. CDR3 bases: TGTGCCAGTAGTCCAGGACTAGCGCGTAATGAGCAGTTCTTC. This sequence encodes CASSPGLARNEQFF.

This clonotype showed up many times. J is TRBJ2-6 and V is TRBV5-1; 9 nucleotides agree with TRBD2. The CDR3 contains 16 residues. CDR1 and CDR2 (germline): SGHRS, YFSETQ. V dropped 5 bases and J dropped 2; count of bases not matched to a gene: 5. In nucleotides, the CDR3 is TGCGCCAGCAGTTTTAGCGGGGGTGCTGGGGCCAACGTCCTGACTTTC. Encoded protein: CASSFSGGAGANVLTF.

This clonotype was recorded at least ten times. The gene calls are TRBV2 and TRBJ2-7; D might be TRBD1 (7 bases). V lost 0 bases and J lost 12, with 18 bases in between. Looked up from germline, CDR1 is SNHLY and CDR2 is FYNNEI. This CDR3 is built from 14 residues. The CDR3 reads CASSEARGNRGPYF. CDR3 in DNA: TGTGCCAGCAGTGAAGCGCGGGGAAACAGGGGACCGTACTTC.

Turning to this clonotype: A single base separates this from a much larger clone, so it may be a read error. This chain connects TRBV18 to TRBJ2-7, with D maybe TRBD1 (5 bases). Between the trimmed V and J ends, which lost 6 bases and 5 bases, there was a span of 14 bases. The CDR3 consists of 13 residues. Germline assignment: CDR1 KGHSH and CDR2 LQKENI. In DNA, the CDR3 is TGTGCCAGCTCCCCAGGGCCGAAAAACGAGCAGTACTTC. This codes for CASSPGPKNEQYF.

This clonotype has ten or more counts. The chain couples TRBV20-1 to TRBJ2-1; 12 nucleotides align to TRBD2. The CDR3 is made up of 21 amino acids. CDR1 DFQATT and CDR2 SNEGSKA come from the germline V gene (reference sequence). J gave up 0 bases and V 4 bases, and 19 bases lay outside the gene matches. The CDR3 nucleotides read TGCAGTGCTACACTAGCGGGAGGACGGGCAGCCGGTCGAAGCTCCTACAATGAGCAGTTCTTC. Amino acid sequence: CSATLAGGRAAGRSSYNEQFF.